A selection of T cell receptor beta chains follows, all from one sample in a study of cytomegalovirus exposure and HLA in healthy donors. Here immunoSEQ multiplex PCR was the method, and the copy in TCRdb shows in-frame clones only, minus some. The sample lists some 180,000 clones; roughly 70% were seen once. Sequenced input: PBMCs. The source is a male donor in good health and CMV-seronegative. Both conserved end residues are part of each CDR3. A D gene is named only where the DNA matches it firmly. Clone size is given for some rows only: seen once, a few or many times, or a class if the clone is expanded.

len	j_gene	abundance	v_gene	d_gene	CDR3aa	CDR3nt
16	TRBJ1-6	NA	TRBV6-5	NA	CASSYGGNSYNSPLHF	TGTGCCAGCAGTTACGGAGGGAATAGTTATAATTCACCCCTCCACTTT
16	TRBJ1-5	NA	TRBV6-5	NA	CASSSGSQGLNQPQHF	TGTGCCAGCAGTTCCGGCTCCCAGGGACTCAATCAGCCCCAGCATTTT
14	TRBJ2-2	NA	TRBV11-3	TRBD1	CASSLRGRGGELFF	TGTGCCAGCAGCTTAAGGGGGCGCGGCGGGGAGCTGTTTTTT
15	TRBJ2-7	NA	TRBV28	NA	CASSVQGWGSYEQYF	TGTGCCAGCAGTGTCCAGGGGTGGGGCTCCTACGAGCAGTACTTC
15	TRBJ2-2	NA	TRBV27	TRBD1	CASFPDRTYTGELFF	TGTGCCAGCTTCCCGGACAGGACGTACACCGGGGAGCTGTTTTTT
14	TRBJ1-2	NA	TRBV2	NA	CASSDRDIRNGYTF	TGTGCCAGCAGTGACAGGGACATACGAAATGGCTACACCTTC
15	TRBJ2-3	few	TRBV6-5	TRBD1	CASSVQGVTTDTQYF	TGTGCCAGCAGTGTACAGGGGGTAACAACAGATACGCAGTATTTT
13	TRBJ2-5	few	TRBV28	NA	CASSGRVQETQYF	TGTGCCAGCAGCGGGCGGGTCCAAGAGACCCAGTACTTC
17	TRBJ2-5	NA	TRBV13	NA	CASRLAGAPPYQETQYF	TGTGCCAGCCGACTGGCGGGGGCCCCTCCGTACCAAGAGACCCAGTACTTC
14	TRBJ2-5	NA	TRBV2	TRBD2	CASERSGRAETQYF	TGTGCCAGCGAGCGGAGCGGGAGGGCCGAGACCCAGTACTTC
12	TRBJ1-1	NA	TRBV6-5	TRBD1	CASSYGQGEAFF	TGTGCCAGCAGTTATGGACAGGGTGAAGCTTTCTTT
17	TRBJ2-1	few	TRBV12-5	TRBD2	CASGLGTSGTIDNEQFF	TGTGCTAGTGGTTTGGGGACTAGCGGGACGATTGACAATGAGCAGTTCTTC
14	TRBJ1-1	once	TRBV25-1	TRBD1	CASSAQGRNTEAFF	TGTGCCAGCAGTGCACAGGGGAGGAACACTGAAGCTTTCTTT
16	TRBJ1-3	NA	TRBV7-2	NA	CASSPSTGYSGNTIYF	TGTGCCAGCAGCCCGAGCACAGGGTACTCTGGAAACACCATATATTTT
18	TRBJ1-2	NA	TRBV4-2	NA	CASSPRGSSGGRDYGYTF	TGTGCCAGCAGCCCAAGGGGTTCATCCGGGGGTCGGGACTATGGCTACACCTTC
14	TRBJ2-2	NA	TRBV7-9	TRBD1	CASSATGSTGELFF	TGTGCCAGCAGCGCGACAGGGTCCACCGGGGAGCTGTTTTTT
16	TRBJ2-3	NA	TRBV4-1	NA	CASSQDGPLLTDTQYF	TGCGCCAGCAGCCAAGATGGCCCCCTTCTCACAGATACGCAGTATTTT
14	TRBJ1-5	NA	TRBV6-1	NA	CASTEGGRGQPQHF	TGTGCCAGCACCGAAGGAGGGAGGGGTCAGCCCCAGCATTTT
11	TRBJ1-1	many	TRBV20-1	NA	CSLQLNTEAFF	TGCAGTCTACAGCTGAACACTGAAGCTTTCTTT
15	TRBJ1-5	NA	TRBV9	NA	CASSPSSGGNQPQHF	TGTGCCAGCAGCCCATCCTCTGGAGGCAATCAGCCCCAGCATTTT
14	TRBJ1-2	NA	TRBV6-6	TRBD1	CASSSGTGYTGYTF	TGTGCCAGCAGTTCCGGGACAGGCTACACGGGCTACACCTTC
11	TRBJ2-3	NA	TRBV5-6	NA	CASSLYDTQYF	TGTGCCAGCAGCTTGTATGATACGCAGTATTTT
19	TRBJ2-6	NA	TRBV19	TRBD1	CASSIVPDRGPSGANVLTF	TGTGCCAGTAGTATAGTCCCGGACAGGGGGCCCTCTGGGGCCAACGTCCTGACTTTC
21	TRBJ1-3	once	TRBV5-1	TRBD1	CASSLHPPGQVLESAGNTIYF	TGCGCCAGCAGCCTCCACCCCCCGGGACAGGTCTTAGAGAGCGCTGGAAACACCATATATTTT
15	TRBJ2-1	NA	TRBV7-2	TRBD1	CASSTRDRAYGRQFF	TGTGCCAGCAGCACCCGGGACAGGGCATATGGGAGGCAGTTCTTC
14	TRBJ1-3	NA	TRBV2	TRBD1	CASSAGQGGNTIYF	TGTGCCAGCAGTGCCGGACAGGGAGGAAACACCATATATTTT
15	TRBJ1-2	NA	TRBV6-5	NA	CASSYRAGAKGGYTF	TGTGCCAGTAGTTACAGGGCAGGGGCTAAGGGCGGCTACACCTTC
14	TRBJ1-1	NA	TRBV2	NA	CASSSQGSDTEAFF	TGTGCCAGCAGCTCACAGGGCAGCGACACTGAAGCTTTCTTT
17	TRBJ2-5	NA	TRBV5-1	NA	CASSLASSSGYQETQYF	TGCGCCAGCAGCTTGGCTTCCTCCTCGGGTTATCAAGAGACCCAGTACTTC
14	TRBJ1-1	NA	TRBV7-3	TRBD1	CASSLGQENTEAFF	TGTGCCAGCAGCCTCGGACAGGAGAACACTGAAGCTTTCTTT
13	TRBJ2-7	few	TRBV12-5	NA	CASGLFSGYEQYF	TGTGCTAGTGGTTTGTTTTCAGGCTACGAGCAGTACTTC
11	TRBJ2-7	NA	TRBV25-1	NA	CASSPLYEQYF	TGTGCCAGCAGTCCTCTCTACGAGCAGTACTTC
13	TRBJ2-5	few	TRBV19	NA	CASSAQGGQTQYF	TGTGCCAGTAGCGCACAGGGGGGGCAGACCCAGTACTTC
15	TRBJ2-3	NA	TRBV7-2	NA	CASSLGPTYTDTQYF	TGTGCCAGCAGCTTAGGCCCGACTTATACAGATACGCAGTATTTT
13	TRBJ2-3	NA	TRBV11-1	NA	CASSSIGRGTQYF	TGTGCCAGCAGCTCCATCGGGCGGGGTACGCAGTATTTT
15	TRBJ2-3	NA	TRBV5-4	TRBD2	CASMGRERLAGTQYF	TGTGCCAGCATGGGGCGGGAGCGCTTAGCAGGGACGCAGTATTTT
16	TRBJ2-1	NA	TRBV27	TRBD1	CASNPPGQYSVHEQFF	TGTGCCAGCAACCCTCCGGGACAGTACTCCGTGCATGAGCAGTTCTTC
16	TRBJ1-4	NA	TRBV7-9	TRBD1	CASSFGQGATNEKLFF	TGTGCCAGCAGCTTCGGACAGGGGGCAACTAATGAAAAACTGTTTTTT
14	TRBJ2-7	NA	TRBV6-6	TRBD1	CASRWDRGAYEQYF	TGTGCCAGCAGATGGGACAGGGGGGCCTACGAGCAGTACTTC
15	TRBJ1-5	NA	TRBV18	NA	CASSQGRSDNQPQHF	TGTGCCAGCTCCCAGGGTAGGTCGGACAATCAGCCCCAGCATTTT
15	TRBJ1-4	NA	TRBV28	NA	CASSLHGTTNEKLFF	TGTGCCAGCAGTTTACACGGGACAACTAATGAAAAACTGTTTTTT
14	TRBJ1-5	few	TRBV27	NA	CASSFESSNQPQHF	TGTGCCAGCAGTTTCGAGAGTAGCAATCAGCCCCAGCATTTT
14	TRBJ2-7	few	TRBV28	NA	CASSFGLRGYEQYF	TGTGCCAGCAGTTTTGGGCTCAGGGGCTACGAGCAGTACTTC
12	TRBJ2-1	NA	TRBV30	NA	CAWREIYNEQFF	TGTGCCTGGAGGGAGATCTACAATGAGCAGTTCTTC
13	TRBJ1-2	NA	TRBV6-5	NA	CASSYGGNYGYTF	TGTGCCAGCAGTTACGGAGGGAACTATGGCTACACCTTC
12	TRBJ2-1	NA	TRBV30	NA	CAWSWTLSEQFF	TGTGCCTGGAGTTGGACTTTAAGTGAGCAGTTCTTC
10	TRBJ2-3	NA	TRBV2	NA	CAGTSDTQYF	TGTGCCGGCACGAGTGATACGCAGTATTTT
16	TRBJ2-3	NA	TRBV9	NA	CASSVRGVGSTDTQYF	TGTGCCAGCAGCGTAAGGGGTGTTGGTAGCACAGATACGCAGTATTTT
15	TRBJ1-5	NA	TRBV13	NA	CASSLGQIENQPQHF	TGTGCCAGCAGCTTAGGCCAGATTGAAAATCAGCCCCAGCATTTT
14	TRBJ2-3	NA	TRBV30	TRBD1	CAWDRGRGTDTQYF	TGTGCCTGGGACAGGGGGCGCGGCACAGATACGCAGTATTTT
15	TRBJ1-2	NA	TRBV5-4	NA	CASSLGATGHYGYTF	TGTGCCAGCAGCTTGGGGGCGACAGGACACTATGGCTACACCTTC
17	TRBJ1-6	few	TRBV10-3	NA	CAISERGQTNLPSPLHF	TGTGCCATCAGTGAGAGAGGGCAGACTAACCTTCCTTCACCCCTCCACTTT
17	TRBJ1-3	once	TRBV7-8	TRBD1	CASSLTGLAGSGNTIYF	TGTGCCAGCAGCCTGACAGGGTTGGCTGGCTCTGGAAACACCATATATTTT
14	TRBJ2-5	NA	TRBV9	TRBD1	CASSSGTDEETQYF	TGTGCCAGCAGCTCCGGGACAGATGAAGAGACCCAGTACTTC
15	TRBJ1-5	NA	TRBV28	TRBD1	CASTTTGERNQPQHF	TGTGCCAGCACCACGACAGGGGAGCGGAATCAGCCCCAGCATTTT